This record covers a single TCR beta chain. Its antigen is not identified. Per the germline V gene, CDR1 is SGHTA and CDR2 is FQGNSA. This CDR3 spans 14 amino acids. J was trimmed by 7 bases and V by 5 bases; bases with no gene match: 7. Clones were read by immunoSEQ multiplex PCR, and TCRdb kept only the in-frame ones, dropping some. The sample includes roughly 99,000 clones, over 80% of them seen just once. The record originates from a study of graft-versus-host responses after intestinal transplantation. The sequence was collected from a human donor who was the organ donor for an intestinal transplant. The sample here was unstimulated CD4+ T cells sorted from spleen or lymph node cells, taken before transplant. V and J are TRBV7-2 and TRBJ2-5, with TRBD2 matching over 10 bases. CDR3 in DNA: TGTGCCAGCAGCCCTAGCGGGGGATCCGGGACCCAGTACTTC. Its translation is CASSPSGGSGTQYF.